These T cell receptor beta chains were read from a single sample in a study of OX40 agonist ivuxolimab in advanced cancers. Here immunoSEQ multiplex PCR was the method, and the copy in TCRdb shows in-frame clones only, minus some. Among tens of thousands of clones, around 87% were seen once, and the ten largest hold approximately 16%. This material consisted of CD4+ or CD8+ T cells sorted from blood, taken in a trial of the OX40 agonist ivuxolimab. These receptors originate from an adult with an advanced solid tumor such as melanoma, head and neck, liver or kidney cancer. Both conserved end residues are part of each CDR3. Fields, in order: D gene, J gene, V gene, CDR3 DNA, CDR3 protein. The D gene is left open where the match is weak.

>-|TRBJ1-5|TRBV30
TGTGCCTGGAGTGTACAGATTGTTAATCAGCCCCAGCATTTT
CAWSVQIVNQPQHF
>-|TRBJ2-7|TRBV29-1
TGCAGCGTTGTTCTTGTCAGGAGGTTTCACGAGCAGTACTTC
CSVVLVRRFHEQYF
>-|TRBJ2-6|TRBV18
TGTGCCAGCTCACCAGTAGGGTCTGGGGCCAACGTCCTGACTTTC
CASSPVGSGANVLTF
>-|TRBJ1-5|TRBV28
TGTGCCAGCAGTTTAGTTGGGGCCCAGCATTTT
CASSLVGAQHF
>-|TRBJ1-1|TRBV10-3
TGTGCCATCAGTGAAGGACGGGCTGAAGCTTTCTTT
CAISEGRAEAFF
>TRBD2|TRBJ2-3|TRBV18
TGTGCCAGCTCACCACGACTAGCGGGAGGATCAGATACGCAGTATTTT
CASSPRLAGGSDTQYF
>-|TRBJ1-3|TRBV21-1
TGTGCCAGCAGCAAAGTGACTCACTCCGGAAACACCATATATTTT
CASSKVTHSGNTIYF
>-|TRBJ1-2|TRBV6-1
TGTGCCTCTACAGGATATGGCTACACCTTC
CASTGYGYTF
>TRBD1|TRBJ2-1|TRBV6-1
TGTGCCAGCAGTGAAAGACAGGGCTCCTACAATGAGCAGTTCTTC
CASSERQGSYNEQFF
>TRBD1|TRBJ1-2|TRBV2
TGTGCCGGGTGGACAGGGGGCGCTTACTATGGCTACACCTTC
CAGWTGGAYYGYTF
>-|TRBJ2-5|TRBV2
TGTGCCAGCAGTGTATCCCTGGTGGCCACCCAAGAGACCCAGTACTTC
CASSVSLVATQETQYF
>-|TRBJ1-5|TRBV30
TGTGCCTGGAGTGTAAGGGGGTTGGATCAGCCCCAGCATTTT
CAWSVRGLDQPQHF
>-|TRBJ2-7|TRBV5-1
TGCGCCAGCAGCTTGAGTTCTGGGATCCCCTACGAGCAGTACTTC
CASSLSSGIPYEQYF
>TRBD2|TRBJ2-1|TRBV7-3
TGTGCCAGCAGCCTCCCCGGTCTGAGCGGGAGTTATGGTGAGCAGTTCTTC
CASSLPGLSGSYGEQFF